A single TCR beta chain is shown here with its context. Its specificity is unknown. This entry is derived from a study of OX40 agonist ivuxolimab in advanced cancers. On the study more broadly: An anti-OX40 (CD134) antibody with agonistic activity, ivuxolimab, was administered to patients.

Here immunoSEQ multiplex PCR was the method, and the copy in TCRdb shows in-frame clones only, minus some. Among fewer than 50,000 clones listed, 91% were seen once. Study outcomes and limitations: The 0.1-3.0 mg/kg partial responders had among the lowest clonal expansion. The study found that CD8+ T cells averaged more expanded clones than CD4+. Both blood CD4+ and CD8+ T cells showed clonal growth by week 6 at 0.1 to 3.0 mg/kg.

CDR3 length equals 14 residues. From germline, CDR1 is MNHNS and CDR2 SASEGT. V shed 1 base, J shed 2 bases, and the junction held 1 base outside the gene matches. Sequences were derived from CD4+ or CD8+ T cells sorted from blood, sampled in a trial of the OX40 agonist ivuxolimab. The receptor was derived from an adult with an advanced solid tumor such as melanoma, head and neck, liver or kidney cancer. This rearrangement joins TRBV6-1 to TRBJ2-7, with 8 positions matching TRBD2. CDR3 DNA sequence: TGTGCCAGCAGTGAAGTCGGGAGGGCCTACGAGCAGTACTTC. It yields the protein CASSEVGRAYEQYF.